This TCR beta chain is drawn from a study of blood T cell repertoires in COVID-19 (dated by TCRdb to about 2020). Regarding the complete study: The collaborator samples originated in the United States, Italy and Spain and spanned the acute and convalescent phases of COVID-19. The material from the prospective study consisted of cDNA or gDNA derived from T cells, B-cell-depleted T cells, or PBMCs. The dataset comprised deeply sampled blood TCRbeta repertoires from subjects exposed to, actively infected with, or recovered from COVID-19. The repertoires were released in a freely available public database meant as a resource for research on the immune response to SARS-CoV-2. Samples came from the ongoing ImmuneRACE study (first 160 participants) plus 1,254 subjects from 6 global collaborators. Nearly every sample came with metadata listing a de-identified subject ID, COVID-19 status, age in years and sex. Where available, HLA class I and class II types were taken from metadata supplied by the sample provider and were not determined by assay-based typing. The study at large found these results: The amount of clinical and demographic metadata varied by source and participant and was provided uncurated.

TCRbeta CDR3 regions were amplified from genomic DNA using the immunoSEQ Assay, a bias-controlled multiplex PCR. On the authors' methods: Nucleated cell counts per sample were estimated from amplification of reference gene primers within the assay. Sequence reads were collapsed and filtered to measure the absolute abundance of every unique TCRbeta CDR3 rearrangement. For each sample, productive Simpson clonality was calculated by taking the square root of Simpson's diversity index across productive rearrangements. Entries here come from immuneACCESS through TCRdb and include only in-frame sequences with V and J called. Some clones fail to appear in such tables; in the studies checked, an unresolved V gene covers under half of the shortfall, and the cause of the remainder is unknown. That table is the source of V, J and clone size, and D and trimming were worked out from the DNA. In all, the sample holds roughly 300,000 clones, and over 75% of those were seen once. Of the sample, roughly 9% is held by the ten largest clones.

With respect to this clone: It lacks a known antigen. No much larger clonotype is one base removed from it; base qualities were not supplied.

Sequences WSHSY (CDR1) and SAAADI (CDR2) are obtained from the germline V gene. CDR3 length: 15 amino acids, cysteine to phenylalanine. Of all the DNA, just the CDR3 is kept, 45 bases in frame from base 1. At the junction V is shortened by 7 bases and J by 5 bases; bases outside the gene matches: 13. Whole blood was collected in K2EDTA tubes by collaborating institutions according to the institutions' own protocols. For TCRbeta analysis, collaborators shipped samples as frozen whole blood, isolated PBMCs, or DNA extracted from either of those sample types. The V gene is TRBV10-2 and the J gene is TRBJ1-2, and TRBD1 matches 7 of the central bases. This TCR was recovered from a man younger than 35 with active or convalescent COVID-19. Material: peripheral blood. In nucleotide form, the sequence is TGCGCCAGCACCCCAGGGGCGGGACAGAGATATGGCTACACCTTC. It translates to CASTPGAGQRYGYTF.